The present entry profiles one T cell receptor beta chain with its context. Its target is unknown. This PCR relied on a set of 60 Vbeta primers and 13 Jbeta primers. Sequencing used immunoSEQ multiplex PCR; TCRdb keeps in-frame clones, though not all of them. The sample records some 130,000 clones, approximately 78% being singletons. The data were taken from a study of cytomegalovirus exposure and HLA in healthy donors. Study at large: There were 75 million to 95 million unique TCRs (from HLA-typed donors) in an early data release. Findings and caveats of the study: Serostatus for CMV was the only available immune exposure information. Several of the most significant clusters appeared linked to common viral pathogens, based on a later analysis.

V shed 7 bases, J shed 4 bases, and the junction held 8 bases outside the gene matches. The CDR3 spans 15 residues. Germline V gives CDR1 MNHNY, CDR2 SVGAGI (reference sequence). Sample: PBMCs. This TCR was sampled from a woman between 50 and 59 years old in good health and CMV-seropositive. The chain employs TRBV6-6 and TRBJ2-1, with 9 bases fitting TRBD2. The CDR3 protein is CASTNGLAGYNEQFF. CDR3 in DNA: TGTGCCAGCACCAATGGGCTAGCGGGGTACAATGAGCAGTTCTTC.